These T cell receptor beta chains were read from a single sample in a study of blood T cell repertoires in COVID-19. Profiling relied on immunoSEQ multiplex PCR, and the TCRdb table lists in-frame clones only, not all of them. The sample consists of more than 150,000 clones, 80% to 90% of them appearing once. Source material: peripheral blood. The receptors derive from a man aged 55-75 years with acute or convalescent COVID-19. Each CDR3 is given with its conserved first and last residue. The order of the fields is CDR3 DNA, CDR3 protein, clone size, V gene, J gene, D gene. A D gene is named only where the DNA matches it firmly. Some rows have no size entry. The others give once, few or many, or a class for an expanded clone.

TGTGCCAGCTCGCGGGACCGCAATCAGCCCCAGCATTTT	CASSRDRNQPQHF	NA	TRBV18	TRBJ1-5	NA
TGCGCCAGCAGCTTGGGGACAGGGAAGGATCAGCCCCAGCATTTT	CASSLGTGKDQPQHF	NA	TRBV5-1	TRBJ1-5	TRBD1
TGTGCCAGCAGCTGGGGTCGGGGGGGAAGTGGCTACACCTTC	CASSWGRGGSGYTF	NA	TRBV6-5	TRBJ1-2	NA
TGCGCCAGCAGCCAAGTCGGGGGTCAAGAGACCCAGTACTTC	CASSQVGGQETQYF	NA	TRBV4-1	TRBJ2-5	NA
TGTGCCAGCGGCAGGGGGGAGCCCCAGCATTTT	CASGRGEPQHF	NA	TRBV12-3/TRBV12-4	TRBJ1-5	TRBD1
TGTGCCAGCAGGAAGGGGAAAAATAATCAGCCCCAGCATTTT	CASRKGKNNQPQHF	NA	TRBV6-5	TRBJ1-5	NA
TGTGCCAGCAGTCAACTAGCGGGGGTCACCGGGGAGCTGTTTTTT	CASSQLAGVTGELFF	NA	TRBV6-5	TRBJ2-2	TRBD2
TGTGCCAGCACTCCCAGGTGGAATAGAGATTCCTACGAGCAGTACTTC	CASTPRWNRDSYEQYF	NA	TRBV6-6	TRBJ2-7	NA
TGCAGCGCCAAAACCGCCGGGACAGGGAACACTGAAGCTTTCTTT	CSAKTAGTGNTEAFF	NA	TRBV29-1	TRBJ1-1	TRBD1
TGTGCCAGCAGTCCCCCTGGACGGGGCACTGAAGCTTTCTTT	CASSPPGRGTEAFF	NA	TRBV6-6	TRBJ1-1	NA
TGTGCCAGCAGCTACAAACCCCAGGGGGAGAGCTCCTACGAGCAGTACTTC	CASSYKPQGESSYEQYF	NA	TRBV7-9	TRBJ2-7	TRBD1
TGTGCAAGTCGCTTAGCGGACCGACAGGGAAATCCCGCAACTAATGAAAAACTGTTTTTT	CASRLADRQGNPATNEKLFF	few	TRBV12-2	TRBJ1-4	NA
TGTGCCAGCAGTTACTCGAGTAACCCCGAGAGGGGCTACACCTTC	CASSYSSNPERGYTF	NA	TRBV6-5	TRBJ1-2	NA
TGCGCCAGCAGTCGGACAGGGGGTGTCTATGGCTACACCTTC	CASSRTGGVYGYTF	NA	TRBV5-1	TRBJ1-2	TRBD1
TGTGCCAGCAGCGAACCCGGGACAGCAGATGAAAAACTGTTTTTT	CASSEPGTADEKLFF	NA	TRBV2	TRBJ1-4	TRBD1
TGCAGCGTTGATGGACTAGCGGGGGGGGACTACAATGAGCAGTTCTTC	CSVDGLAGGDYNEQFF	NA	TRBV29-1	TRBJ2-1	TRBD2
TGCGCCAGCAGGGTAGGGAGCAAGAACACTGAAGCTTTCTTT	CASRVGSKNTEAFF	NA	TRBV5-1	TRBJ1-1	NA
TGTGCCAGCAGTACCGCCTGGAGCCAGTACTTC	CASSTAWSQYF	NA	TRBV12-3/TRBV12-4	TRBJ2-5	NA
TGTGCCAGCAAGAGGGACAGCGGCAATCAGCCCCAGCATTTT	CASKRDSGNQPQHF	NA	TRBV2	TRBJ1-5	TRBD1
TGTGCCAGCAGTTACTCTTACGGGGGGAATCAGCCCCAGCATTTT	CASSYSYGGNQPQHF	NA	TRBV6-5	TRBJ1-5	NA
TGTGCCACCAGCAGTACAGGGGGCGCATTGAGCAATCAGCCCCAGCATTTT	CATSSTGGALSNQPQHF	NA	TRBV15	TRBJ1-5	TRBD1
TGTGCCAGCTCATCGACAGGGGGTAACATCGAGCAGTACTTC	CASSSTGGNIEQYF	NA	TRBV18	TRBJ2-7	TRBD1
TGTGCCAGCAGCCAACTTAGGACAGAGCAGTACTTC	CASSQLRTEQYF	once	TRBV3-1/TRBV3-2	TRBJ2-7	NA
TGTGCCAGCAGCGCCACTAGTCGGACCCAGTACTTC	CASSATSRTQYF	few	TRBV3-1/TRBV3-2	TRBJ2-5	NA
TGTGCCAACCAAAGTGACAGGATTACCTACGAGCAGTACTTC	CANQSDRITYEQYF	NA	TRBV7-2	TRBJ2-7	NA
TGTGCCAGTAGTATTGGGGGCGCAAGGACTGAAGCTTTCTTT	CASSIGGARTEAFF	NA	TRBV19	TRBJ1-1	NA
TGTGCCAGTAGTATCATCCAGGGTCTTAATCAGCCCCAGCATTTT	CASSIIQGLNQPQHF	NA	TRBV19	TRBJ1-5	NA
TGTGCCAGCTCACAGGGACAGGTAAACTCTGGGGCCAACGTCCTGACTTTC	CASSQGQVNSGANVLTF	NA	TRBV18	TRBJ2-6	TRBD1
TGTGCCAGCAATCTACTAGCGGGGACCGGGGAGCTGTTTTTT	CASNLLAGTGELFF	NA	TRBV3-1/TRBV3-2	TRBJ2-2	TRBD2
TGTGCCAGCAGCTTAGGGGAAACAGGGGGAGGAGAGACCCAGTACTTC	CASSLGETGGGETQYF	NA	TRBV7-9	TRBJ2-5	TRBD1
TGTGCCAGCACTTACGGGACAGGCGGCACTGAAGCTTTCTTT	CASTYGTGGTEAFF	NA	TRBV6-5	TRBJ1-1	TRBD1
TGCGCCAGCAGCCGAGGACAGTCGAACACTGAAGCTTTCTTT	CASSRGQSNTEAFF	NA	TRBV5-1	TRBJ1-1	NA
TGTGCCAGCACCACAGGGAACCATATGAATTCACCCCTCCACTTT	CASTTGNHMNSPLHF	NA	TRBV6-5	TRBJ1-6	NA
TGCGCCAGCAGCTTGGGTGGGGAGGTTCAGCCCCAGCATTTT	CASSLGGEVQPQHF	NA	TRBV5-1	TRBJ1-5	NA